The sequence of this TCR beta chain was determined in a study of blood T cell repertoires in COVID-19. The method was immunoSEQ multiplex PCR; TCRdb's version includes in-frame clones alone and lacks a portion of them. The sample shows roughly 90,000 clones, 89% of them seen only once. The CDR3 runs 13 residues. The germline V gene has CDR1 SGHTA and CDR2 FQGNSA. The J segment lost 6 bases and the V segment lost 1 base, leaving 0 bases of the junction unmatched. This clone was counted between two and nine times. Sequencing input: peripheral blood. The V call is TRBV7-2, the J call TRBJ1-5; 7 nucleotides match TRBD1. The sequence came from a woman older than 75 with active COVID-19. CDR3 sequence: CASSLGQGQPQHF. CDR3 coding DNA: TGTGCCAGCAGCTTAGGACAGGGTCAGCCCCAGCATTTT.